The rows below give T cell receptor beta chains drawn from one sample of a study of blood T cell repertoires in COVID-19. TCRdb's table, derived via immunoSEQ multiplex PCR, lists solely in-frame clones and lacks some. This sample has 150,000 to 200,000 clones, with approximately 86% found just once. Material: peripheral blood. These receptors came from a man in his 70s with acute or convalescent COVID-19. The CDR3 runs from the conserved cysteine through the conserved F or W. The order of the fields is J gene, clone size, V gene, D gene, CDR3 DNA, CDR3 protein. D genes are given only for firm matches. Size values are once, few and many counts, or a class for expanded clones, and some rows have none.

TRBJ2-1	NA	TRBV6-2/TRBV6-3	TRBD2	TGTGCCAGCAGTTACGCTCTAGCGGGCTCCTACAATGAGCAGTTCTTC	CASSYALAGSYNEQFF
TRBJ1-2	few	TRBV5-4	TRBD1	TGTGCCAGCAGCTTGGGTGGGACAGGGACAGACTCTAACTATGGCTACACCTTC	CASSLGGTGTDSNYGYTF
TRBJ2-7	NA	TRBV4-3	NA	TGCGCCAGCAGCCAAGACCAGCGCGGAACCTACGAGCAGTACTTC	CASSQDQRGTYEQYF
TRBJ1-2	NA	TRBV5-5	TRBD1	TGTGCCAGCAGCTCGACAGGGACAGGTGGAGGCTACACCTTC	CASSSTGTGGGYTF
TRBJ2-3	NA	TRBV5-1	NA	TGCGCCAGCACTGCTTTGGGGGACACAATCACAGATACGCAGTATTTT	CASTALGDTITDTQYF
TRBJ2-1	once	TRBV9	NA	TGTGCCAGCAGCGTTGGTTCAGGCTACAATGAGCAGTTCTTC	CASSVGSGYNEQFF
TRBJ2-4	NA	TRBV4-2	NA	TGTGCCAGCAGCCCCCCTCTACAGGCGGCCATTCAGTACTTC	CASSPPLQAAIQYF
TRBJ2-2	once	TRBV19	TRBD2	TGTGCCAGTACCAGTAGCGGGAGAAGTACCGGGGAGCTGTTTTTT	CASTSSGRSTGELFF
TRBJ2-7	NA	TRBV2	TRBD2	TGTGCCACCGAGCGGGAGGGCCACTACGAGCAGTACTTC	CATEREGHYEQYF
TRBJ2-1	NA	TRBV18	NA	TGTGCCAGCTCACCTACCCCGAGCTCCTACAATGAGCAGTTCTTC	CASSPTPSSYNEQFF
TRBJ2-7	NA	TRBV4-1	TRBD1	TGCGCCAGCAGCCAAGTGACATCAGGGACAGTCCTCTACGAGCAGTACTTC	CASSQVTSGTVLYEQYF
TRBJ1-2	NA	TRBV27	NA	TGTGCCAGCAGTTTTGGGAAGGGGGCTAACTATGGCTACACCTTC	CASSFGKGANYGYTF
TRBJ2-1	NA	TRBV19	NA	TGTGCCAGTAGACCTACCGGAGGAAGCTCCTACAATGAGCAGTTCTTC	CASRPTGGSSYNEQFF
TRBJ1-1	NA	TRBV24-1	NA	TGTGCCACCAGTGATGGAGGGAACACTGAAGCTTTCTTT	CATSDGGNTEAFF
TRBJ2-3	NA	TRBV6-1	NA	TGTGCCAGCAGTGACAAGCTAGCAGCTAGCACAGATACGCAGTATTTT	CASSDKLAASTDTQYF
TRBJ1-5	NA	TRBV3-1/TRBV3-2	NA	TGTGCCAGCAGCCAAGATTGGGGGGGAGTTTATAGCAATCAGCCCCAGCATTTT	CASSQDWGGVYSNQPQHF
TRBJ1-5	few	TRBV28	NA	TGTGCCAGCAGTCCTCCAGGGGTCAATCAGCCCCAGCATTTT	CASSPPGVNQPQHF
TRBJ1-1	NA	TRBV2	NA	TGTGCCAGCAGGAGCGGACGGGGGAACACTGAAGCTTTCTTT	CASRSGRGNTEAFF
TRBJ2-4	NA	TRBV27	NA	TGTGCCCCCTGGTTCGGAGCCAAAAACATTCAGTACTTC	CAPWFGAKNIQYF